This T cell receptor (beta chain) was identified in a study of blood T cell repertoires in COVID-19. The overall study: Samples of COVID-19 (acute and convalescent) were obtained from the United States, Italy and Spain. In each case, the material was cDNA or gDNA derived from T cells, B-cell-depleted T cells, or PBMCs.

Original handling: For nucleated cells, counts were estimated from reference gene primer amplification. This table comes from immunoSEQ multiplex PCR, and its TCRdb copy is limited to in-frame clones, with some not included. The V and J calls and the clone size are those of that table, but D and trimming were determined from the DNA. Of 140,000 or so clones in the sample, around nine tenths were seen once. Trimming removed 5 bases from V and 10 bases from J; junction bases left unmatched: 16. Germline V gives CDR1 MNHNY, CDR2 SVGAGI (reference sequence). The CDR3 has 16 amino acids. The chain joins TRBV6-6 to TRBJ1-4, with 7 nucleotides matching TRBD1. Material for sequencing was peripheral blood. This sequence was found in a human donor in a cohort sampled during active COVID-19. The CDR3 here is CASSASPRDSGLKLFF. CDR3 nucleotide sequence: TGTGCCAGCAGTGCTTCTCCCCGGGACAGCGGATTAAAACTGTTTTTT.